The clone carrying this TCR beta chain was seen ten or more times. The data were taken from a study of early T cells in non-severe SARS-CoV-2 infection. Attached unique molecular identifiers marked individual cDNA molecules. One entry per CDR3 protein results from TCRdb running MiXCR on the 5' RACE reads. The data contain more than 65,000 distinct CDR3 sequences, approximately 13% of them singletons. CDR1 SGHKS and CDR2 YYEKEE come from the germline V gene (reference sequence). The V segment lost 3 bases and the J segment 3 bases; nucleotides outside the gene matches: 8. The CDR3 length is 15 residues.

This chain joins TRBV5-5 and TRBJ2-7; 8 nucleotides match TRBD1. This clonotype originated in an adult who was a healthcare worker with PCR-confirmed SARS-CoV-2 infection or an uninfected control (not recorded which). The sample taken for sequencing was whole blood. The CDR3 loop is CASSWLTGVRYEQYF. The CDR3 nucleotides are TGTGCCAGCAGCTGGCTGACAGGGGTCCGCTACGAGCAGTACTTC. Full variable domain (rest looked up from reference TRBV5-5 and TRBJ2-7): DAGVTQSPTHLIKTRGQQVTLRCSPISGHKSVSWYQQVLGQGPQFIFQYYEKEERGRGNFPDRFSARQFPNYSSELNVNALLLGDSALYLCASSWLTGVRYEQYFGPGTRLTVT.